These 15 T cell receptor beta chains came from one sample sequenced in a study of prognosis after radiotherapy for stage I lung cancer. TCR beta CDR3 was amplified from genomic DNA by two-round multiplex PCR. The use of primers specific to each TRBV and TRBJ gene characterized first-round PCR. TCRdb re-derived calls from the multiplex PCR reads in MiXCR, one entry per CDR3 protein. The data show about 13,000 distinct CDR3 sequences, 50% to 60% seen once. The sequenced sample was PBMCs, obtained before or after stereotactic body radiation therapy (not recorded which). Receptors originate from a donor aged 50 or older with non-small cell lung cancer.

A remark on this clonotype: Compared with germline, one end of the junction differs, possibly owing to a read error. This chain links TRBV28 with TRBJ1-1; D gene uncertain. This CDR3 spans 15 amino acids. The germline V gene has CDR1 MDHEN and CDR2 SYDVKM. CDR3 region: CACSLISGYNTEALF. The CDR3 DNA reads TGTGCCTGCAGTTTAATTTCGGGTTATAACACTGAAGCTCTCTTT. Full variable domain (remainder filled in from reference TRBV28 and TRBJ1-1): DVKVTQSSRYLVKRTGEKVFLECVQDMDHENMFWYRQDPGLGLRLIYFSYDVKMKEKGDIPEGYSVSREKKERFSLILESASTNQTSMYLCACSLISGYNTEALFGQGTRLTVV.

The rearrangement joins TRBV27 to TRBJ2-7, with 9 nucleotides matching TRBD1. CDR3 length: 14 residues. Germline V gives CDR1 MNHEY, CDR2 SMNVEV (reference sequence). Trimming took 3 bases from V and 3 from J; bases not matched to a gene: 3. CDR3 region: CASSFGTGYYEQYF. CDR3 DNA sequence: TGTGCCAGCAGTTTCGGGACAGGGTACTACGAGCAGTACTTC.

This sequence joins TRBV28 and TRBJ1-4; the match to TRBD1 covers 7 bases. The germline V gene has CDR1 MDHEN and CDR2 SYDVKM. V shed 5 bases, J shed 8 bases, and the junction held 8 bases outside the gene matches. The CDR3 sequence is 14 residues long. CDR3 sequence reads: CASSPPRGREKLFF. CDR3 bases: TGTGCCAGCAGTCCGCCTAGGGGGCGCGAAAAACTGTTTTTT.

Points on this clonotype: One end of the junction fails to match germline, which may point to a read error. The V call is TRBV6-9, the J call TRBJ2-7; D call uncertain. Germline V gene sequence: CDR1 MNHGY, CDR2 SVAAGI. This CDR3 comprises 11 residues. DNA of the CDR3: TGTGCCAGCAGTTACGTCTACGAGCAATACTTC. It specifies CASSYVYEQYF.

Note on this clonotype: A much larger clone lies a single base off, so this may be a read error. The CDR3 sequence: CASSDRGHGETQYF. The CDR3 bases are TGCGCCAGCAGCGACAGGGGGCATGGGGAGACCCAGTACTTC. The V call is TRBV10-2, the J call TRBJ2-5; TRBD1 agrees at 10 bases. J was trimmed by 5 bases and V by 6 bases; bases with no gene match: 6. Germline values: CDR1 WSHSY, CDR2 SAAADI. This CDR3 has 14 residues.

Concerning this clonotype: A read error is possible here, since a much larger clone lies one base away. The rearrangement uses TRBV18 and TRBJ2-4; 7 bases are a match to TRBD1. This CDR3 is built from 16 residues. J lost 0 bases, V lost 6 bases, and 8 bases had no gene match. CDR1 KGHSH and CDR2 LQKENI come from the germline V gene. CDR3 region: CASSHDREIAKNIQYF. The DNA for the CDR3 is TGTGCCAGCTCCCACGACAGGGAAATAGCCAAAAACATTCAGTACTTC.

This clonotype was counted many times. Since a much larger clone is just one base distant, this may be a read error. The chain uses TRBV6-5 and TRBJ1-1; 7 positions match TRBD1. The V gene's germline CDR1 is MNHEY and CDR2 SVGAGI. This CDR3 is built from 16 residues. The CDR3 DNA sequence: TGTGCCGGCAGTTACTCGATTCAGGGGGGAAGCACTGAAGCTTTCTTT. It encodes CAGSYSIQGGSTEAFF.

This clonotype has at least ten counts. The chain has TRBV28 and TRBJ2-7; TRBD2 aligns across 9 bases. The CDR3 spans 17 residues. Unmatched junction bases numbered 19, after V lost 5 bases and J lost 8 bases. Germline CDR1 and CDR2: MDHEN and SYDVKM. The CDR3 DNA reads as TGTGCCAGCAGTACAACCTACACCGGTCGGAGCGGGGGGAAGCAGTACTTC. It translates to CASSTTYTGRSGGKQYF.

In regard to this clonotype: Its ends do not fully match the called genes, so a read error is possible. The chain joins TRBV6-2 or TRBV6-3 to TRBJ2-1; D gene ambiguous. From germline, CDR1 is MNHEY and CDR2 SVGEGT. This CDR3 comprises 15 residues. The CDR3 coding sequence is TGTGCTAGCAGTTACGGCCATAGCACCCGGGATGAGCAGTTCTTC. Its protein is CASSYGHSTRDEQFF.

Turning to this clonotype: This likely traces to a read error, being one base from a far larger clone. The chain couples TRBV6-8 to TRBJ2-1; 13 nucleotides agree with TRBD2. This CDR3 region has 18 residues. CDR1 is MNHGY and CDR2 is SAAAGT in the germline V gene. The CDR3 loop reads CANSYLGLAGALYNEQFF. In DNA, the CDR3 is TGTGCCAACAGTTACCTAGGACTAGCGGGAGCCCTCTACAATGAGCAGTTCTTC.

In the case of this clonotype: A read error may explain this, as a much larger clone is one base away. The rearrangement joins TRBV4-3 to TRBJ2-3, with D uncertain. The DNA end is more similar to TRBJ1-5, so the J call may be wrong. Germline CDR1 is LGHNA and CDR2 is YSLEER. The CDR3 runs to 16 residues. CDR3: CASSQGASGSKDTQHF. DNA for the CDR3: TGCGCCAGCAGCCAAGGGGCTAGCGGGAGCAAAGATACGCAGCATTTT.

The chain is built from TRBV5-1 and TRBJ2-7, with 8 positions matching TRBD1. There are 13 residues in the CDR3. V trimming: 7 bases; J trimming: 5 bases; junction bases outside the gene matches: 8. Looked up from germline, CDR1 is SGHRS and CDR2 is YFSETQ. DNA for the CDR3: TGCGCCAGCGGCAGACTGACAGGGGACGAGCAGTACTTC. This encodes CASGRLTGDEQYF.

This clonotype was detected many times. This sequence joins TRBV4-1 and TRBJ2-5; the D is unclear. The CDR3 length is 16 residues. The V end was cut by 1 base, the J end by 4 bases, with 16 bases between. Germline V gives CDR1 MGHRA, CDR2 YSYEKL. The CDR3 nucleotides are TGCGCCAGCAGCCAAGTGAATATGGGGTTCCCAGAGACCCAGTACTTC. This gives the protein CASSQVNMGFPETQYF.

The genes are TRBV24-1 and TRBJ1-2; 7 nucleotides line up with TRBD1. CDR3 size: 17 residues. Trimming removed 4 bases from V and 2 bases from J; junction bases left unmatched: 12. The germline CDR1 and CDR2 sequences are KGHDR and SFDVKD. As DNA, the CDR3 is TGTGCCACCAGTGACCGTACCCCAGGGGGGGAAAACTATGGCTACACCTTC. It translates to CATSDRTPGGENYGYTF.

The rearrangement links TRBV6-2 or TRBV6-3 to TRBJ1-2; 7 nucleotides match TRBD1. CDR1 and CDR2 from the germline V gene are MNHEY and SVGEGT. CDR3 length equals 16 residues. V gave up 2 bases and J gave up 0 bases; unmatched junction bases: 6. CDR3 loop: CASSYHPGQTNYGYTF. Here the CDR3 DNA reads TGTGCCAGCAGTTACCATCCGGGACAGACTAACTATGGCTACACCTTC.